Presented here are 2 T cell receptor beta chains from one specimen sequenced in a study of early T cells in non-severe SARS-CoV-2 infection. TCRdb called the 5' RACE reads again in MiXCR, with one record for every CDR3 protein. The profile shows about 69,000 distinct CDR3 sequences, roughly 12% of them singletons. The sample comprised whole blood. The receptors originated from an adult who was a healthcare worker with PCR-confirmed SARS-CoV-2 infection or an uninfected control (not recorded which).

This clonotype was picked up a small number of times. V usage is TRBV7-6 and J usage is TRBJ2-5; the match to TRBD2 covers 8 bases. Germline loops: CDR1 SGHVS, CDR2 FNYEAQ. The CDR3 is made up of 15 amino acids. The V and J ends lost 2 bases and 5 bases, in that order; junction bases with no gene match: 7. The CDR3 is CASSLIAGGYETQYF. The DNA of the CDR3 is TGTGCCAGCAGCTTAATTGCGGGGGGATACGAGACCCAGTACTTC.

This clonotype was seen only a few times. The chain has TRBV29-1 and TRBJ2-3, with D perhaps being TRBD1 or TRBD2 (6 bases each). Per the germline V gene, CDR1 is SQVTM and CDR2 is ANQGSEA. V dropped 4 bases and J dropped 0 bases, with 8 bases sitting between them. The CDR3 loop spans 13 amino acids. CDR3 amino acids: CSVAGASTDTQYF. The CDR3 bases are TGCAGCGTTGCGGGGGCGAGCACAGATACGCAGTATTTT.